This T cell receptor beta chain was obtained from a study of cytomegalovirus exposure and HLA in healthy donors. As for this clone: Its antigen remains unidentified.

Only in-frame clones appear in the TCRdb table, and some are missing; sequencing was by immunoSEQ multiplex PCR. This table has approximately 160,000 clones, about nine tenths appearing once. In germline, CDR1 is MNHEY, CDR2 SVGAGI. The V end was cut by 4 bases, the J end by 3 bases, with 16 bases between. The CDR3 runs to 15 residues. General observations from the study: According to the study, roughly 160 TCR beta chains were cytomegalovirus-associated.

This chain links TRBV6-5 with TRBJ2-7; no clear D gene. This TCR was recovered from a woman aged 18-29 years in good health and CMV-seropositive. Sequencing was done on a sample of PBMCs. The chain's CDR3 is CASSSDQVLDYEQYF. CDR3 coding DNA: TGTGCCAGCAGTTCCGACCAGGTTCTTGACTACGAGCAGTACTTC.